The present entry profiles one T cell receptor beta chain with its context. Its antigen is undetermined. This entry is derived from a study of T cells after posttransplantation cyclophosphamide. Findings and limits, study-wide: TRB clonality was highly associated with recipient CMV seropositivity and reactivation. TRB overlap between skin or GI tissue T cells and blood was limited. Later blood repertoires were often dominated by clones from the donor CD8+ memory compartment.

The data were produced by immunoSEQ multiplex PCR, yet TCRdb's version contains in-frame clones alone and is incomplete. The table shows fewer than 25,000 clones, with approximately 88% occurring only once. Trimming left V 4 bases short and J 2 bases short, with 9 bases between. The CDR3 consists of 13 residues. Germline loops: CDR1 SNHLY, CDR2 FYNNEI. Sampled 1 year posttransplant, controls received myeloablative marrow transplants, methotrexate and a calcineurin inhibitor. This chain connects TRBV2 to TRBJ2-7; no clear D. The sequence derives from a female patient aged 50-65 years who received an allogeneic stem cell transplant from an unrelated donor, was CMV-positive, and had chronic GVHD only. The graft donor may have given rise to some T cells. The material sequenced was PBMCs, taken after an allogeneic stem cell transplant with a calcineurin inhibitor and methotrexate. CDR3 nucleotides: TGTGCCAGCAGTGTGGCCATTACCTACGAGCAGTACTTC. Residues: CASSVAITYEQYF. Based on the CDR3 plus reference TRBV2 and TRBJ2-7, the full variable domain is EPEVTQTPSHQVTQMGQEVILRCVPISNHLYFYWYRQILGQKVEFLVSFYNNEISEKSEIFDDQFSVERPDGSNFTLKIRSTKLEDSAMYFCASSVAITYEQYFGPGTRLTVT.